The rows below give T cell receptor beta chains drawn from one sample of a study of T cell repertoires in cytomegalovirus infection. A single record per CDR3 protein comes from TCRdb applying MiXCR to the reads. The sample yields approximately 25,000 distinct CDR3 sequences, roughly a fifth seen once. These receptors have no identified antigens. The sample was CD8+ T cells from cultured PBMCs, taken from culture after CMV antigen stimulation. The receptors derive from a human donor in good health (CMV status not recorded). Some clones in this sample may be carry-over from other donors' samples. Each CDR3 is given with its conserved first and last residue. The D gene is left open where the match is weak. Clone size is stated in some rows and not others, as once, few, many or a class when expanded.

v_call	clone_size	j_call	d_call	cdr3_nt	cdr3_aa
TRBV2	.	TRBJ2-4	TRBD2	TGTGCCAGCAGTGCTAGCGGGAGAGTGAACATTCAGTACTTC	CASSASGRVNIQYF
TRBV9	.	TRBJ2-3	TRBD1	TGTGCCAGCAGTCCCTGGACAGGGGGCGCAGATACGCAGTATTTT	CASSPWTGGADTQYF
TRBV12-5	.	TRBJ1-2	.	TGTGCTAGTGGCCCCGACCCACGGGGAGGGGATGGCTACACCTTC	CASGPDPRGGDGYTF
TRBV28	few	TRBJ2-3	.	TGTGCCAGCAGTCCTTCAACCAGTGCGGATACGCAGTATTTT	CASSPSTSADTQYF
TRBV7-2	few	TRBJ2-5	.	TGTGCCAGCAGCTTGAAAGTTCGAGCCCTCCAAGAGACCCAGTACTTC	CASSLKVRALQETQYF
TRBV6-6	few	TRBJ2-1	.	TGTGCCAGCATCTCGGGGGGCGGGAGCTACAATGAGCAGTTCTTC	CASISGGGSYNEQFF
TRBV6-2/TRBV6-3	.	TRBJ2-3	.	TGTGCCAGCAGCCCCGGAGGGGGAGGTACGCAGTATTTT	CASSPGGGGTQYF
TRBV7-9	.	TRBJ2-1	.	TGTGCCAGCAGTCTAGCGTTCGGGGAAGAGACGACGTTCTTC	CASSLAFGEETTFF
TRBV19	.	TRBJ2-1	.	TGTGCCAGTAGTATGACAGAAACCAATGAGCAGTTCTTC	CASSMTETNEQFF
TRBV7-9	.	TRBJ2-7	.	TGTGCCGAGGAGGACAGTCGCTACGAGCAGTACTTC	CAEEDSRYEQYF
TRBV20-1	.	TRBJ2-4	TRBD2	TGCAGTGCTAAGGGCCTAGCGGCGCTAGCCAAAAACATTCAGTACTTC	CSAKGLAALAKNIQYF
TRBV7-2	many	TRBJ2-7	.	TGTGCCAGCAGCTTGGGGGTGGGGGCGTACGAGCAGTACTTC	CASSLGVGAYEQYF
TRBV24-1	few	TRBJ2-1	TRBD2	TGTGCCACCAGTCACTCTAGCGGGAGTCTCTATGAGCAGTTCTTC	CATSHSSGSLYEQFF
TRBV7-2	.	TRBJ1-2	.	TGTGCCAGCAGCAGCGGACAGAAGCACTATGGCTACACCTTC	CASSSGQKHYGYTF
TRBV6-5	few	TRBJ2-3	TRBD1	TGTGCCAGCAGTTACGCCCCGGACAGGGGGAGTGCAGATACGCAGTATTTT	CASSYAPDRGSADTQYF
TRBV18	.	TRBJ1-5	TRBD1	TGTGCCAGCTCCCTGGACAGGGGAAATCAGCCCCAGCATTTT	CASSLDRGNQPQHF
TRBV4-3	few	TRBJ2-1	TRBD2	TGCGCCAGCAGCCAAGATCGACTAGCGGGGGGCAATGAGCAGTTCTTC	CASSQDRLAGGNEQFF
TRBV27	few	TRBJ1-5	TRBD1	TGTGCCAGCAGTCTAGGGGGCTTCGGCAATCAGCCCCAGCATTTT	CASSLGGFGNQPQHF
TRBV12-3/TRBV12-4	.	TRBJ2-1	.	TGTGCCAGCAGTTTGGGCCCGGGGCAGGGGCGAGACAATGAGCAGTTCTTC	CASSLGPGQGRDNEQFF
TRBV9	few	TRBJ2-1	TRBD2	TGTGCCAGCAGCCCCAGCGGAGGGAGGGCGGTGGATGAGCAGTTCTTC	CASSPSGGRAVDEQFF
TRBV7-8	.	TRBJ1-1	.	TGTGCCAGCAGCCCCACTCAGGGCATGAACACTGAAGCTTTCTTT	CASSPTQGMNTEAFF
TRBV7-2	few	TRBJ2-5	.	TGTGCCAGCAGCCCAAACGGGCCAGATGGGGAGACCCAGTACTTC	CASSPNGPDGETQYF
TRBV27	few	TRBJ2-4	.	TGTGCCAGCAGTTTAGGTGGAGGGCGTAGGCAGTACTTC	CASSLGGGRRQYF
TRBV7-9	few	TRBJ2-2	.	TGTGCCAGCAGCGCACCGGGATCAGCAAGCGGGGAGCTGTTTTTT	CASSAPGSASGELFF
TRBV7-2	many	TRBJ2-5	TRBD2	TGTGCCAGCAGAGGCGGGTGGGCAGCGGGGGGGAACCAAGAGACCCAGTACTTC	CASRGGWAAGGNQETQYF
TRBV4-3	many	TRBJ2-1	.	TGCGCCAGCAGCCAAGATGGCAATAGGTACAATGAGCAGTTCTTC	CASSQDGNRYNEQFF
TRBV10-3	few	TRBJ1-4	TRBD1	TGTGCCATCAGAGACAGGGAGGACGAAAAACTGTTTTTT	CAIRDREDEKLFF
TRBV6-1	.	TRBJ1-2	.	TGTGCCAGCAGTGAACACTCCGGGACCCCTCAAGAGGGCTACACCTTC	CASSEHSGTPQEGYTF
TRBV4-1	.	TRBJ1-5	.	TGCGCCAGCAGCCAAGATCGGCGGAGAAATCAGCCCCAGCATTTT	CASSQDRRRNQPQHF
TRBV12-5	few	TRBJ1-3	.	TGTGCTAGTGGCCTCAGACAGACATTCTCTGGAAACACCATATATTTT	CASGLRQTFSGNTIYF
TRBV29-1	.	TRBJ2-1	TRBD1	TGCAGCGTTGACGGACAGGTCTTACGCCATGAGCAGTTCTTC	CSVDGQVLRHEQFF
TRBV28	medium-sized	TRBJ1-1	.	TGTGCCAGCAAGGGGAGCAACCTGGGCACTGAAGCTTTCTTT	CASKGSNLGTEAFF
TRBV6-1	.	TRBJ1-1	.	TGTGCCAGCACCCCACGGGGCAGGGGGAACACTGAAGCTTTCTTT	CASTPRGRGNTEAFF
TRBV7-2	many	TRBJ2-5	.	TGTGCCAGCAGCTACGGGGGCCTCATGGAGACCCAGTACTTC	CASSYGGLMETQYF
TRBV18	many	TRBJ1-5	.	TGTGCCAGCTCACCAGGAAAATATAGCAATCAGCCCCAGCATTTT	CASSPGKYSNQPQHF
TRBV28	many	TRBJ2-7	TRBD1	TGTGCCAGCAGTAGCCGGTGGGACAGGGGCTACGAGCAGTACTTC	CASSSRWDRGYEQYF
TRBV7-9	many	TRBJ2-1	.	TGTGCCAGCAGCTTATTCCCGGCGGGACGGTCCTACAATGAGCAGTTCTTC	CASSLFPAGRSYNEQFF
TRBV12-3/TRBV12-4	many	TRBJ2-1	TRBD1	TGTGCCAGCAGTGGGGGGGACAGGGGATACCATGAGCAGTTCTTC	CASSGGDRGYHEQFF
TRBV7-9	many	TRBJ1-1	.	TGTGCCAGCAGCTTAGTCCACACTGAAGCTTTCTTT	CASSLVHTEAFF
TRBV7-2	few	TRBJ2-7	.	TGTGCCAGCAGCGTGCGGGGAACCTACGAGCAGTACTTC	CASSVRGTYEQYF
TRBV7-2	many	TRBJ2-5	TRBD1	TGTGCCAGCAGCTTAGCGACGGGATCGGGACAGCAAGAGACCCAGTACTTC	CASSLATGSGQQETQYF
TRBV12-3/TRBV12-4	.	TRBJ2-1	.	TGTGCCAGCTGCCGGGGCTTGGGTGGAAATGAGCAGTTCTTC	CASCRGLGGNEQFF